This T cell receptor beta chain is from a study of blood T cell repertoires in COVID-19. Study-level background: Spain, Italy and the United States supplied samples that represented acute and convalescent COVID-19.

Between the trimmed V and J ends, which lost 2 bases and 4 bases, there was a span of 12 bases. Looked up from germline, CDR1 is KGHSH and CDR2 is LQKENI. The CDR3 spans 15 residues. In the source study's methods: Reference gene primer amplification in the assay estimated nucleated cell counts. The assay was immunoSEQ multiplex PCR, and TCRdb's table has in-frame clones only and misses some. The DNA was the basis for D and trimming; V, J and clone size are from that table. The repertoire holds approximately 130,000 clones, over 70% seen once, with around 20% in the top ten. This clone was picked up a small number of times.

The clonotype comes from a man aged 80 or over with acute or convalescent COVID-19. The chain is built from TRBV18 and TRBJ1-3; D gene ambiguous. Sequences were obtained from peripheral blood. DNA of the CDR3: TGTGCCAGCTCACCAGGACTGGAGACGGGAAACACCATATATTTT. Residues: CASSPGLETGNTIYF.